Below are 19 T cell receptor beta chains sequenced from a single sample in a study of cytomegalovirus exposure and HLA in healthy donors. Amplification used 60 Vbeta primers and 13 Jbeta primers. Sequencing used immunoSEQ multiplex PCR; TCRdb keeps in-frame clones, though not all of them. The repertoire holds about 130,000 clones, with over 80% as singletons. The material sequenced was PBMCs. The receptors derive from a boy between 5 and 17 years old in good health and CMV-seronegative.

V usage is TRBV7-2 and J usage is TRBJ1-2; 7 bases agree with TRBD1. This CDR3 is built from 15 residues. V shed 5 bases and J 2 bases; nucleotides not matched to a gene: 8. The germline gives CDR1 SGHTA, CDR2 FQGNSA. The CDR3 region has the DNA TGTGCCAGCAGCCCCCAACCACAGGGGAACTATGGCTACACCTTC. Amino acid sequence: CASSPQPQGNYGYTF.

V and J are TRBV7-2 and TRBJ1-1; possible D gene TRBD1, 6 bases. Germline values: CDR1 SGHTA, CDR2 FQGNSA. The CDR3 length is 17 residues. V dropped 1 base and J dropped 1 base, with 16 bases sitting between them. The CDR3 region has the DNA TGTGCCAGCAGCTTAGTGTGGGGGGGGGCGGAGAACACTGAAGCTTTCTTT. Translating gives CASSLVWGGAENTEAFF.

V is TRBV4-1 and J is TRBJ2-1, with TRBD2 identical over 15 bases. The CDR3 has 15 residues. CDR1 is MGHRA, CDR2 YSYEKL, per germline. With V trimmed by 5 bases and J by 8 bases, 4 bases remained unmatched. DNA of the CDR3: TGCGCCAGCAGCTACGGACTAGCGGGAGGGTATGAGCAGTTCTTC. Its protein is CASSYGLAGGYEQFF.

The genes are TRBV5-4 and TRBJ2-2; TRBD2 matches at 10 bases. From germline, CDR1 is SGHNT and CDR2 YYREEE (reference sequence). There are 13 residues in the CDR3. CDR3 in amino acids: CSSGSGDTGELFF. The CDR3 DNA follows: TGTTCTAGCGGGAGTGGAGACACCGGGGAGCTGTTTTTT.

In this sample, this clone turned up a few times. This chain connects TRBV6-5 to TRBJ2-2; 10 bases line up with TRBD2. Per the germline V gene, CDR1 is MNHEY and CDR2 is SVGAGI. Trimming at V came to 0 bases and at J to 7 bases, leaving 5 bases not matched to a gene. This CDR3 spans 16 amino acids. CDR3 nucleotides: TGTGCCAGCAGTTACTCTCTAGCGGGAGCTATCGGGGAGCTGTTTTTT. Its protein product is CASSYSLAGAIGELFF.

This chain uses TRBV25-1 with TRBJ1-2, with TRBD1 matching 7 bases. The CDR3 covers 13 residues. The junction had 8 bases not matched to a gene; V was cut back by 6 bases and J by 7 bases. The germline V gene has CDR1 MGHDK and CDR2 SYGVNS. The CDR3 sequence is CASRETTGTGYTF. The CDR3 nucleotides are TGTGCCAGCAGGGAAACGACAGGGACTGGCTACACCTTC.

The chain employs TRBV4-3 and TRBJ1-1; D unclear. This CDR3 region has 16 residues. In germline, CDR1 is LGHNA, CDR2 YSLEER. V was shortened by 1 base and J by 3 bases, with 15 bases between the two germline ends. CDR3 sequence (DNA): TGCGCCAGCAGCCAAGTGAGGTCATATCGGGACACTGAAGCTTTCTTT. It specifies CASSQVRSYRDTEAFF.

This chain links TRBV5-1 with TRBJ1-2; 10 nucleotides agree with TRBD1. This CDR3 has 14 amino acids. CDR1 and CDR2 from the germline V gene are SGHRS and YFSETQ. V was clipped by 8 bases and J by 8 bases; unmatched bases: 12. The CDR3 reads CASYGDRGQGGYTF. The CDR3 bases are TGCGCCAGTTACGGAGACAGGGGGCAGGGCGGCTACACCTTC.

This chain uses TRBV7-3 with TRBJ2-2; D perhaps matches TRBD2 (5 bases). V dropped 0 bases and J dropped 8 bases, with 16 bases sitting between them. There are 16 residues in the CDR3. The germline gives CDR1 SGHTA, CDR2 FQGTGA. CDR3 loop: CASSLTAVQRVGELFF. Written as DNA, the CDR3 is TGTGCCAGCAGCTTAACCGCTGTCCAGAGGGTGGGGGAGCTGTTTTTT.

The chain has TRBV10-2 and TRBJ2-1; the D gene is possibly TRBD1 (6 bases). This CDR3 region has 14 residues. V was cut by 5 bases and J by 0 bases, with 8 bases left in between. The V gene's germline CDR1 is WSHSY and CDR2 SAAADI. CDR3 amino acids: CASSTGSSYNEQFF. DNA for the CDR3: TGCGCCAGCAGTACAGGGAGCTCCTACAATGAGCAGTTCTTC.

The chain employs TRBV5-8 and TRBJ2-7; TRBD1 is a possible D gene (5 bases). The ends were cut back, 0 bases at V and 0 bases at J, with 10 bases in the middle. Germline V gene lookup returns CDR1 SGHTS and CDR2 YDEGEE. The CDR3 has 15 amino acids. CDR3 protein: CASSLDQGSSYEQYF. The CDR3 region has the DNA TGTGCCAGCAGCTTGGATCAGGGAAGCTCCTACGAGCAGTACTTC. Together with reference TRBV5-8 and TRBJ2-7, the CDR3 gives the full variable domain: EAGVTQSPTHLIKTRGQQATLRCSPISGHTSVYWYQQALGLGLQFLLWYDEGEERNRGNFPPRFSGRQFPNYSSELNVNALELEDSALYLCASSLDQGSSYEQYFGPGTRLTVT.

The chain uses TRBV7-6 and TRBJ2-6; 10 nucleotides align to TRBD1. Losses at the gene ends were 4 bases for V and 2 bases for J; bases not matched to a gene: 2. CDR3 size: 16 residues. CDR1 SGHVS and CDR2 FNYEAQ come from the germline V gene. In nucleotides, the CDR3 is TGTGCCAGCAGCTCTGGACAGGGGGCTGGGGCCAACGTCCTGACTTTC. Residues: CASSSGQGAGANVLTF.

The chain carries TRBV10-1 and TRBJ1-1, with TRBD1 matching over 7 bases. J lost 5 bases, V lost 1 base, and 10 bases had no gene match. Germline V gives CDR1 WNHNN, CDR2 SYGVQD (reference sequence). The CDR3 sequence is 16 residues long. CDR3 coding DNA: TGCGCCAGCAGTGAGTTTCCAGGCCCAGGGGGGACTGAAGCTTTCTTT. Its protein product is CASSEFPGPGGTEAFF.

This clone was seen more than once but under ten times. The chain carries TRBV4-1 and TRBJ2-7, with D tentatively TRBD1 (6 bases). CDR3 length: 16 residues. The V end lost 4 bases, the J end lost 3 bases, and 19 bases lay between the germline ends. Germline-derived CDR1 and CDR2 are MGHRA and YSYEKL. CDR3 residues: CASSLGFRQGNYEQYF. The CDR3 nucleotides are TGCGCCAGCAGCCTTGGGTTTCGGCAGGGGAACTACGAGCAGTACTTC.

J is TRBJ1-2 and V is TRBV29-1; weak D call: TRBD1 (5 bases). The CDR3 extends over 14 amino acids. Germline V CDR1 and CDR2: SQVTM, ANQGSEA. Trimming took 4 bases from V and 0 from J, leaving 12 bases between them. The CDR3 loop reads CSVVGQGANYGYTF. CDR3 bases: TGCAGCGTTGTGGGGCAGGGTGCTAACTATGGCTACACCTTC.

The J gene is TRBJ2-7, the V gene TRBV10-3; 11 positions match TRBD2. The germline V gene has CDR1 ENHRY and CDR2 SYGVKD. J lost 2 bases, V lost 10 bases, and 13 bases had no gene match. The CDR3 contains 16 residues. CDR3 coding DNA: TGTGCCAGCATGGGGACTAGCGGAACGAAAACCTACGAGCAGTACTTC. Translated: CASMGTSGTKTYEQYF.

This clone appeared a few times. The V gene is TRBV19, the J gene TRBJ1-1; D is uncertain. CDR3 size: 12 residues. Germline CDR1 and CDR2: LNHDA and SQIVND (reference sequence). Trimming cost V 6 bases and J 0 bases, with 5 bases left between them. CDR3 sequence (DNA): TGTGCCAGTAGCGGGATGAACACTGAAGCTTTCTTT. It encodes CASSGMNTEAFF.

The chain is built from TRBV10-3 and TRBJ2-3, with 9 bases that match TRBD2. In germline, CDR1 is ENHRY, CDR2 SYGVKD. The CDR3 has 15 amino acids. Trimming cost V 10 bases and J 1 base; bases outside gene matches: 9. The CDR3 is CASDPTSGGTDTQYF. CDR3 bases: TGTGCCAGCGACCCGACTAGCGGAGGCACAGATACGCAGTATTTT.

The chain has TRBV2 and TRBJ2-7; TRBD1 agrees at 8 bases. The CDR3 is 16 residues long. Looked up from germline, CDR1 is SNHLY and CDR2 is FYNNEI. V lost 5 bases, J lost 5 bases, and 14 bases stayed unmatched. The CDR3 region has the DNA TGTGCCAGCAGTCGCCCAGGAGCGGCAGGGGGCCACGAGCAGTACTTC. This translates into CASSRPGAAGGHEQYF.